Here is one T cell receptor (beta chain) with its context. No antigen is known for it. With a constant-region primer, TCR beta cDNA was made from about 0.5 ug of total RNA. Generation of the TCR beta libraries relied on three nested multiplex PCR rounds using slightly modified ARM-PCR. Running roughly 10 cycles apiece, the first two PCR rounds relied on TRBV1-TRBV30 forward primers together with a C-beta reverse primer. TCRdb reprocessed the multiplex PCR reads with MiXCR, giving one entry per CDR3 protein. The data show roughly 24,000 distinct CDR3 sequences, with 77% seen just once and under 35% held by the top ten. This specimen belongs to a study of tumor-infiltrating lymphocytes in primary liver carcinoma. Overall study results and limits: Overlap between tumor regions exceeded overlap of tumor with adjacent tissue or blood.

From unsorted bulk tissue weighing roughly 18-31 mg, DNA and RNA were co-extracted. Separate regions, five per tumor, were sampled. Per germline, CDR1 MNHEY and CDR2 SVGAGI. CDR3 length: 13 residues. The J gene is TRBJ2-5, the V gene TRBV6-5; TRBD1 matches 10 bases. The specimen was liver tumor tissue from sampling region 5. Subset here: tumor region T5, tumor centre. The clonotype originates from a woman in her 30s with primary liver carcinoma and hepatitis B virus infection. CDR3 amino acids: CDGSTDRGLTQYF. As DNA, the CDR3 is TGTGACGGCAGTACAGACAGGGGGCTGACCCAGTACTTC.